This record covers a single T cell receptor beta chain. Its antigen is undetermined. This entry is derived from a study of CD8+ T cells in alopecia areata. Overall study findings and caveats: Clonality exceeded that of normal scalp in lesional scalp, most notably in alopecia totalis/universalis.

The sequencing template was cDNA reverse transcribed from extracted RNA. Clones were sequenced by immunoSEQ multiplex PCR, and TCRdb holds only the in-frame ones, with some missing. The sample contains over 150,000 clones, roughly 60% of which appear only once. This CDR3 has 16 amino acids. From germline, CDR1 is MGHDK and CDR2 SYGVNS. The V and J ends lost 6 bases and 5 bases, in that order; junction bases with no gene match: 13. This clonotype was sampled from a human donor with alopecia areata. Source: CD4+ T cells sorted from blood, taken at week 0. The chain combines TRBV25-1 with TRBJ2-3; 8 bases line up with TRBD2. The CDR3 spells CASSESGGAWGDTQYF. Written as DNA, the CDR3 is TGTGCCAGCAGCGAGAGCGGGGGAGCTTGGGGAGATACGCAGTATTTT.